This T cell receptor (beta chain) was sequenced during a study of blood T cells in healthy people across ages. The study's findings and limits: Older age coincided with a roughly linear decline in TCR beta diversity per million T cells.

A J-beta primer mix and a sample-barcoded 5' primer were used in a second PCR of about 6 to 12 cycles. TCRdb passed the 5' RACE reads through MiXCR, listing each CDR3 protein once. The data hold nearly 800,000 distinct CDR3 sequences, with just over 55% observed a single time. V dropped 2 bases and J dropped 2 bases, with 11 bases sitting between them. Germline-derived CDR1 and CDR2 are ENHRY and SYGVKD. CDR3 length equals 15 residues. As for this clonotype: The antigen is undetermined. A read error may explain this, as a much larger clone is one base away.

The clonotype originates from a middle-aged man in good health. The rearrangement links TRBV10-3 to TRBJ2-3; D is possibly TRBD1 or TRBD2 (6 bases each). Sequenced input: blood. This CDR3 is CAISEAGHNTDTQYF. The DNA of the CDR3 is TGTGCCATCAGTGAGGCGGGACACAACACAGATACGCAGTATTTT.